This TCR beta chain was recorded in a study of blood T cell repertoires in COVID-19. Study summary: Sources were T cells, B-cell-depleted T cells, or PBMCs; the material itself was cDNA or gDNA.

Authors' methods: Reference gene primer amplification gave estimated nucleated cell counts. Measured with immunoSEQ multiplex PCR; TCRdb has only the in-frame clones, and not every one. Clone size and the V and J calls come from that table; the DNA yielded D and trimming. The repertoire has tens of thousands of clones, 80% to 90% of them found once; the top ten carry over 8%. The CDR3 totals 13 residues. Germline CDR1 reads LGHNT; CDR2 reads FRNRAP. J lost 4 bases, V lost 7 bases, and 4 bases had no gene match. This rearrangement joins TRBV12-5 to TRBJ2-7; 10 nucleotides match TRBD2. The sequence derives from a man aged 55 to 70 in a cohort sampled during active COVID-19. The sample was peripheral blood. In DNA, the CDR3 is TGTGCTAGTGCCTTAGCGGGAGGATACGAGCAGTACTTC. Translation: CASALAGGYEQYF.